This T cell receptor beta chain originates from a study of PD-1 blockade in classical Hodgkin lymphoma. Comments on this clone: Its antigen is undetermined.

This table comes from immunoSEQ multiplex PCR, and its TCRdb copy is limited to in-frame clones, with some not included. The sample comprises some 100,000 clones, 85% to 90% of which are singletons, and around 7% rests with the top ten. V lost 0 bases, J lost 3 bases, and 12 bases lay in between. The CDR3 extends over 15 amino acids. Looked up from germline, CDR1 is MGHRA and CDR2 is YSYEKL. Exposure to brentuximab vedotin varied, and each patient had relapsed following autologous stem cell transplantation. General observations from the study: Before treatment, TCR diversity in newly diagnosed patients was reportedly lower than in healthy donors. In CD4+ cells, TCR diversity went up significantly by C4D1, but in CD8+ cells it did not.

The sequencing here drew on peripheral blood mononuclear cells (PBMCs), taken before the second cycle of nivolumab. The source of this sequence is a human donor with classical Hodgkin lymphoma. This sequence joins TRBV4-1 and TRBJ2-7; no firm D call. CDR3 in DNA: TGCGCCAGCAGCCAAGAGGAGTCGAAGAACTACGAGCAGTACTTC. Translation gives CASSQEESKNYEQYF.